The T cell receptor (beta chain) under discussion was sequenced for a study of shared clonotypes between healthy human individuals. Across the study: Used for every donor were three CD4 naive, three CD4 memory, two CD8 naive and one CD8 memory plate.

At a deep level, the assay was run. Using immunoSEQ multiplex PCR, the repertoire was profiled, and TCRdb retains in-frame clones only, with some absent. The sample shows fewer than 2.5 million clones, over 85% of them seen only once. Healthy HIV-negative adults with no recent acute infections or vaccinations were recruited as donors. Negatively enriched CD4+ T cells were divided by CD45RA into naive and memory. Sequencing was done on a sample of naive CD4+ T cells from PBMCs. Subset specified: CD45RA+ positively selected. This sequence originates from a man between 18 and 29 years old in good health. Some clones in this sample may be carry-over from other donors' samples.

The CDR3 reads CASSLQGEDTQYF. The DNA of the CDR3 is TGCGCCAGCAGCCTACAGGGTGAAGATACGCAGTATTTT. This sequence joins TRBV5-1 and TRBJ2-3; tentative D call: TRBD1 (6 bases). This CDR3 is built from 13 residues. Per the germline V gene, CDR1 is SGHRS and CDR2 is YFSETQ. The V gene lost 4 bases and the J gene lost 5 bases, with 11 bases spanning the gap.